Listed below are T cell receptor beta chains from one sample, sequenced in a study of blood T cell repertoires in COVID-19. TCRdb's table, derived via immunoSEQ multiplex PCR, lists solely in-frame clones and lacks some. There are 200,000 or so clones in the sample; around 84% occur only once, and approximately 15% lies in the top ten. The sample consisted of peripheral blood. The receptor set was obtained from a man aged 30 to 39 with active or convalescent COVID-19. Both conserved end residues are part of each CDR3. A D gene is named only where the DNA matches it firmly. Size is stated for part of the rows, as once, few or many counts, or as a class when the clone is expanded.

clone_size: few
v_call: TRBV19
d_call: -
j_call: TRBJ1-2
cdr3_nt: TGTGCCAGTAGTAACCAGGGGAAAGGCTACACCTTC
cdr3_aa: CASSNQGKGYTF

clone_size: -
v_call: TRBV5-1
d_call: TRBD1
j_call: TRBJ1-1
cdr3_nt: TGCGCCAGCAGCGGGGGACAGATGAACACTGAAGCTTTCTTT
cdr3_aa: CASSGGQMNTEAFF

clone_size: -
v_call: TRBV18
d_call: -
j_call: TRBJ1-6
cdr3_nt: TGTGCCAGCTCACCGCGGCCCCAAAGCGGTAATTCACCCCTCCACTTT
cdr3_aa: CASSPRPQSGNSPLHF

clone_size: once
v_call: TRBV14
d_call: TRBD1
j_call: TRBJ1-2
cdr3_nt: TGTGCCAGCAGCCAAGATTCGGCAGGGGGCAAAGCCTATGGCTACACCTTC
cdr3_aa: CASSQDSAGGKAYGYTF

clone_size: -
v_call: TRBV19
d_call: TRBD2
j_call: TRBJ2-3
cdr3_nt: TGTGCCAGTAGTATAGGACTAGCGGCCGGCACAGATACGCAGTATTTT
cdr3_aa: CASSIGLAAGTDTQYF

clone_size: -
v_call: TRBV3-1/TRBV3-2
d_call: -
j_call: TRBJ2-7
cdr3_nt: TGTGCCAGCAGCCGCTCAAAGGGGGGGCCCTACGAGCAGTACTTC
cdr3_aa: CASSRSKGGPYEQYF

clone_size: -
v_call: TRBV15
d_call: TRBD2
j_call: TRBJ2-5
cdr3_nt: TGTGCCACCAGCCGGAGACTAGCGGGACTACAAGAGACCCAGTACTTC
cdr3_aa: CATSRRLAGLQETQYF

clone_size: few
v_call: TRBV25-1
d_call: TRBD1
j_call: TRBJ1-2
cdr3_nt: TGTGCCAGCAGTGAACCCCGGGGACAGGATCTAGGCGGCTACACCTTC
cdr3_aa: CASSEPRGQDLGGYTF

clone_size: -
v_call: TRBV10-2
d_call: TRBD1
j_call: TRBJ2-7
cdr3_nt: TGCGCCAGCGAGGGACAGGGGGGCCTGGAGCAGTACTTC
cdr3_aa: CASEGQGGLEQYF

clone_size: -
v_call: TRBV5-5
d_call: -
j_call: TRBJ1-5
cdr3_nt: TGTGCCAGCAGTTTTGACTTGCATCAGCCCCAGCATTTT
cdr3_aa: CASSFDLHQPQHF

clone_size: -
v_call: TRBV30
d_call: TRBD1
j_call: TRBJ2-7
cdr3_nt: TGTGCCTGGAGTGCCGGGACAGGGTCCGAGCAGTACTTC
cdr3_aa: CAWSAGTGSEQYF

clone_size: -
v_call: TRBV18
d_call: TRBD1
j_call: TRBJ1-4
cdr3_nt: TGTGCCAGCTCGGACAGGGCCTCTAATGAAAAACTGTTTTTT
cdr3_aa: CASSDRASNEKLFF

clone_size: few
v_call: TRBV6-5
d_call: -
j_call: TRBJ1-1
cdr3_nt: TGTGCCGCTAGGGGTGCCGGTCCTGAAGCTTTCTTT
cdr3_aa: CAARGAGPEAFF

clone_size: few
v_call: TRBV7-9
d_call: -
j_call: TRBJ2-2
cdr3_nt: TGTGCCAGCAGCCCTTCGGGGAGCACCGGGGAGCTGTTTTTT
cdr3_aa: CASSPSGSTGELFF

clone_size: few
v_call: TRBV11-2
d_call: TRBD1
j_call: TRBJ1-2
cdr3_nt: TGTGCCAGCAGCCCTAACACAGGGGGCAATGGCTACACCTTC
cdr3_aa: CASSPNTGGNGYTF

clone_size: -
v_call: TRBV7-9
d_call: -
j_call: TRBJ1-2
cdr3_nt: TGTGCCAGCAGCTTAGTGTCGGTACAGAGTAACTATGGCTACACCTTC
cdr3_aa: CASSLVSVQSNYGYTF

clone_size: -
v_call: TRBV14
d_call: TRBD1
j_call: TRBJ2-2
cdr3_nt: TGTGCCAGCAGCCAATGGGACAGTTCCACCGGGGAGCTGTTTTTT
cdr3_aa: CASSQWDSSTGELFF

clone_size: -
v_call: TRBV28
d_call: TRBD1
j_call: TRBJ1-2
cdr3_nt: TGTGCCAGCAGTCCGGGACAGATCTATGGCTACACCTTC
cdr3_aa: CASSPGQIYGYTF

clone_size: -
v_call: TRBV24-1
d_call: -
j_call: TRBJ1-2
cdr3_nt: TGTGCCACCAGTGATTCTCAGGGGAGATATGGCTACACCTTC
cdr3_aa: CATSDSQGRYGYTF

clone_size: -
v_call: TRBV3-1/TRBV3-2
d_call: -
j_call: TRBJ2-1
cdr3_nt: TGTGCCAGCAGCCAAGAGGAGCGGGCTTACAATGAGCAGTTCTTC
cdr3_aa: CASSQEERAYNEQFF

clone_size: -
v_call: TRBV30
d_call: -
j_call: TRBJ1-4
cdr3_nt: TGTGCCTGGAGTGGCTCTTGGGGAGTAGAAAAACTGTTTTTT
cdr3_aa: CAWSGSWGVEKLFF

clone_size: -
v_call: TRBV25-1
d_call: -
j_call: TRBJ1-6
cdr3_nt: TGTGCCAGCAGTGCCCCCCTTCTAAATTCACCCCTCCACTTT
cdr3_aa: CASSAPLLNSPLHF

clone_size: -
v_call: TRBV11-2
d_call: -
j_call: TRBJ1-1
cdr3_nt: TGTGCCAGCAGCTTAGCAACCAGGATTGGTCCCACCACTGAAGCTTTCTTT
cdr3_aa: CASSLATRIGPTTEAFF

clone_size: -
v_call: TRBV7-9
d_call: -
j_call: TRBJ2-1
cdr3_nt: TGTGCCAGCAGCTCCCCAACAAGCTCCTACAATGAGCAGTTCTTC
cdr3_aa: CASSSPTSSYNEQFF

clone_size: -
v_call: TRBV6-5
d_call: -
j_call: TRBJ1-1
cdr3_nt: TGTGCCAGCCACAGGACGGGGAACACTGAAGCTTTCTTT
cdr3_aa: CASHRTGNTEAFF

clone_size: -
v_call: TRBV2
d_call: TRBD1
j_call: TRBJ2-1
cdr3_nt: TGTGCCAGCAGCCCTTGGGACAGGGGGACCAATGAGCAGTTCTTC
cdr3_aa: CASSPWDRGTNEQFF

clone_size: once
v_call: TRBV7-9
d_call: -
j_call: TRBJ1-2
cdr3_nt: TGTGCCAGCAGCTTACTTAAATGGGCAGGGCTGGCCTATGGCTACACCTTC
cdr3_aa: CASSLLKWAGLAYGYTF

clone_size: -
v_call: TRBV13
d_call: -
j_call: TRBJ2-7
cdr3_nt: TGTGCCAGCAGCCGAGGCGCCGAGCAGTACTTC
cdr3_aa: CASSRGAEQYF